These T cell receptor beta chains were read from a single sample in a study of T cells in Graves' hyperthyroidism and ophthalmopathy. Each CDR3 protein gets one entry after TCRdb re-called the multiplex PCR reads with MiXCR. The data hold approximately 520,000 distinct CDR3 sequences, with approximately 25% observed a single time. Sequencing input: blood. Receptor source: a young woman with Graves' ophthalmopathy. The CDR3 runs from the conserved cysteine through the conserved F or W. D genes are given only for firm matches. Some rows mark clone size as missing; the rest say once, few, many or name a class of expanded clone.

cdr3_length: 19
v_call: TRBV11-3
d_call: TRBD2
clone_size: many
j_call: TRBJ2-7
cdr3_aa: CASSSRAPKAGDYPYEQYF
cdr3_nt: TGTGCCAGCAGCTCCCGGGCACCCAAAGCGGGGGACTACCCCTACGAGCAGTACTTC

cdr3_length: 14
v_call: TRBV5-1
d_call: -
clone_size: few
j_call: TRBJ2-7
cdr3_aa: CASSRDNNPYEQYF
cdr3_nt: TGCGCCAGCAGCAGGGACAACAATCCCTACGAGCAGTACTTC

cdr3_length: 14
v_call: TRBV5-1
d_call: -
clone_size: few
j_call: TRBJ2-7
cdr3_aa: CASSLGYLSYEQYF
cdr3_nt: TGCGCCAGCAGCTTAGGGTACCTCTCCTACGAGCAGTACTTC

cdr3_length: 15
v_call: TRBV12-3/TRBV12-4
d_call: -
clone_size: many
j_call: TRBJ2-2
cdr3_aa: CASSLAPGGGGELFF
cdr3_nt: TGTGCCAGCAGTTTAGCGCCAGGTGGTGGAGGGGAGCTGTTTTTT

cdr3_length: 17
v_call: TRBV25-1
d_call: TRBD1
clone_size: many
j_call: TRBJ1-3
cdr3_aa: CASLQPLGQRSGNTIYF
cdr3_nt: TGTGCCAGTCTCCAACCCCTGGGACAGCGATCTGGAAACACCATATATTTT

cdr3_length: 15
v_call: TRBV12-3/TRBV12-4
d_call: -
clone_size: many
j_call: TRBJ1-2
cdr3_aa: CASSLSAQPGYGYTF
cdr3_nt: TGTGCCAGCAGTTTATCAGCGCAACCGGGGTATGGCTACACCTTC

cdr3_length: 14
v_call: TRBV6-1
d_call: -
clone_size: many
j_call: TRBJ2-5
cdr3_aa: CASSENGVQETQYF
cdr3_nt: TGTGCCAGCAGTGAAAATGGGGTGCAAGAGACCCAGTACTTC

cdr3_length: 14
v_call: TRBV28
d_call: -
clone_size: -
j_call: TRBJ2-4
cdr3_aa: CASSFVGAKNIKYF
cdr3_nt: TGTGCCAGCAGTTTCGTCGGAGCCAAAAACATTAAGTACTTC

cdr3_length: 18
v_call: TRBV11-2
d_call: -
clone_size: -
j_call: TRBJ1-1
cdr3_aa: CASSPIGGWGGMNTEAFF
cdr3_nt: TGTGCCAGCAGCCCCATAGGGGGGTGGGGGGGAATGAACACTGAAGCTTTCTTT

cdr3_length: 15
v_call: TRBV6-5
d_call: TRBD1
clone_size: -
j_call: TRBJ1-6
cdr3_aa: CASSYSTGGGSPLHF
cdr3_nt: TGTGCCAGCAGTTACTCTACAGGGGGGGGTTCACCCCTCCACTTT

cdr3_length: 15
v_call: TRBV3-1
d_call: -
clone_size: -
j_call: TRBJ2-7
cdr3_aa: CASSQPRDGSYEQYF
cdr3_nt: TGTGCCAGCAGCCAACCCAGGGACGGCTCCTACGAGCAGTACTTC

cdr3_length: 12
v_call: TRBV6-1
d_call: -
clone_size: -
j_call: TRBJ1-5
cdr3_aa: CARPGRNQPQHF
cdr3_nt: TGTGCCCGCCCGGGACGGAATCAGCCCCAGCATTTT

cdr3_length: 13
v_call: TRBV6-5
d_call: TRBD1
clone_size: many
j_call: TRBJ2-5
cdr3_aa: CASRNRGVETQYF
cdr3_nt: TGTGCCAGCAGAAACAGGGGTGTGGAGACCCAGTACTTC

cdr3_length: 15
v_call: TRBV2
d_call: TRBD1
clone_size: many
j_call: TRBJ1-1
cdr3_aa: CASSEGTGRSTEAFF
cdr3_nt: TGTGCCAGCAGTGAGGGGACAGGGAGGTCCACTGAAGCTTTCTTT

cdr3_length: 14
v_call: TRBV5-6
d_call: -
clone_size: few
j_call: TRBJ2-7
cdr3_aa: CASSYGQSSYEQYF
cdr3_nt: TGTGCCAGCAGCTACGGACAGTCCTCCTACGAGCAGTACTTC

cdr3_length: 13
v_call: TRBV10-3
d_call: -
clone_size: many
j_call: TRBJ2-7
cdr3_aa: CAISVRTDLGQYF
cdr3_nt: TGTGCCATCAGTGTCCGGACCGATCTTGGGCAGTACTTC

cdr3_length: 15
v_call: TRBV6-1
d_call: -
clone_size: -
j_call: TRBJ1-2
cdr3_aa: CASRARDPLNYGYTF
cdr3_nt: TGTGCCAGCCGGGCCAGGGACCCACTAAACTATGGCTACACCTTC

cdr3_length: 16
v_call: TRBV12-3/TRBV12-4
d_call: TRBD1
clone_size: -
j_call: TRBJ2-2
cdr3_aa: CASFPDRGAGTGELFF
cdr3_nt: TGTGCCAGCTTTCCTGACAGGGGCGCGGGCACCGGGGAGCTGTTTTTT

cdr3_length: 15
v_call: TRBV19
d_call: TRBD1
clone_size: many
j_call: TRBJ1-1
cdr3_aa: CASRSDRGRNTEAFF
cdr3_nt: TGTGCCAGTAGGTCGGACAGGGGGAGAAACACTGAAGCTTTCTTT

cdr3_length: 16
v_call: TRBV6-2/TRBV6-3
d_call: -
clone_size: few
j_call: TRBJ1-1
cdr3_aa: CASSKFGSRTNTEAFF
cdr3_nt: TGTGCCAGCAGCAAATTTGGATCCAGGACAAACACTGAAGCTTTCTTT

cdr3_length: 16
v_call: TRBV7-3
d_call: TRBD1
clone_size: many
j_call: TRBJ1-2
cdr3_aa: CASSLRGQDLSDGYTF
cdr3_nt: TGTGCCAGCAGCTTAAGGGGACAGGACTTATCTGATGGCTACACCTTC

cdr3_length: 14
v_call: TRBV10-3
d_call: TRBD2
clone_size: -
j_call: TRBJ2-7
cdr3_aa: CAISGTSGSFEQYF
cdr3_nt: TGTGCCATCAGTGGGACTAGCGGGAGTTTCGAGCAGTACTTC

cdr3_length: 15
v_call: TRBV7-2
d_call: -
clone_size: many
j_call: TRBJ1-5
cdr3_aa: CASSLKGQGNQPQHF
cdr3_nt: TGTGCCAGCAGCTTAAAGGGGCAGGGCAATCAGCCCCAGCATTTT

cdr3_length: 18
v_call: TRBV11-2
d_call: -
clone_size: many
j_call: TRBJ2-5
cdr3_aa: CASSLEYGRGRYQETQYF
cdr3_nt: TGTGCCAGCAGCTTAGAGTACGGCAGGGGCCGGTACCAAGAGACCCAGTACTTC

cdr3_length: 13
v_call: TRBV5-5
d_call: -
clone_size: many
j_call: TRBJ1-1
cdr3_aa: CASSTWGTTEAFF
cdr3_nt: TGTGCCAGCAGTACGTGGGGCACCACTGAAGCTTTCTTT

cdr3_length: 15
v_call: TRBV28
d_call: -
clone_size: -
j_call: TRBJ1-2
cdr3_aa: CASTFLPDTIYGYTF
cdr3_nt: TGTGCCAGCACCTTTCTCCCGGACACGATTTATGGCTACACCTTC

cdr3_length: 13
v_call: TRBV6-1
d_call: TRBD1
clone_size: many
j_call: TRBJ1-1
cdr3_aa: CASSRGTGGEALF
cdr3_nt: TGTGCCAGCAGTCGCGGGACAGGGGGCGAAGCTCTCTTT

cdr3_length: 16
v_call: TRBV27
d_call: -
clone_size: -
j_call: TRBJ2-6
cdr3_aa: CASSSGQNSGANVLTF
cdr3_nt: TGTGCCAGCAGTTCGGGACAAAATTCTGGGGCCAACGTCCTGACTTTC

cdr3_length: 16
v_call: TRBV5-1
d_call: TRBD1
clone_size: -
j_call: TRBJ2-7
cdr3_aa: CASSLTGTVVLGEQYF
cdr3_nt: TGCGCCAGCAGCTTGACCGGGACAGTCGTCCTCGGCGAGCAGTACTTC

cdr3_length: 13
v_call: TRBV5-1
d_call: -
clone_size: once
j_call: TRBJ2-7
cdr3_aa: CASSLVVGNEQYF
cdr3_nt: TGCGCCAGCAGCTTGGTGGTGGGTAACGAGCAGTACTTC

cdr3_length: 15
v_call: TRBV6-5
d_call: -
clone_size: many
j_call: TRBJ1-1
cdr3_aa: CASSYSLAGNTEAFF
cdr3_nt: TGTGCCAGCAGTTACTCCCTTGCAGGGAACACTGAAGCTTTCTTT

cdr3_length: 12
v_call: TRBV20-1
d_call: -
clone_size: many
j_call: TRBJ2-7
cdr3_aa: CSAPRREYEQYF
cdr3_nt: TGCAGTGCCCCGCGGAGAGAGTACGAGCAGTACTTC

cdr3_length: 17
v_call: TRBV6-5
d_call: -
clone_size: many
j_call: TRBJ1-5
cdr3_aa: CASSSTVAGKGNQPQHF
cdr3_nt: TGTGCCAGCAGTTCCACGGTGGCAGGGAAGGGCAATCAGCCCCAGCATTTT

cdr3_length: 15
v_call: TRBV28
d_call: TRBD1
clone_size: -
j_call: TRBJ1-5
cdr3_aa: CASRRGTGTNQPQHF
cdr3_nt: TGTGCCAGCAGGAGAGGGACAGGGACCAATCAGCCCCAGCATTTT

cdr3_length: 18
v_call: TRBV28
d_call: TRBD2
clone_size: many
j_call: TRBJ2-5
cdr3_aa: CASSLVGGGIFYKETQYF
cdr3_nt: TGTGCCAGCAGTTTAGTCGGGGGGGGAATATTTTACAAAGAGACCCAGTACTTC

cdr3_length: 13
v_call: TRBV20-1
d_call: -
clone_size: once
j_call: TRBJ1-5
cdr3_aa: CSARPYRQAPQHF
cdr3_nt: TGCAGTGCTAGACCCTATCGACAGGCACCCCAGCATTTT

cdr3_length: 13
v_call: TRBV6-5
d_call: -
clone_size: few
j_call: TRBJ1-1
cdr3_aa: CASSYRGHTEAFF
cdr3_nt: TGTGCCAGCAGTTACCGGGGGCACACTGAAGCTTTCTTT

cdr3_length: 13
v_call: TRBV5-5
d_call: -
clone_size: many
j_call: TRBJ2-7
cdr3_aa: CASSLVQVDEQYF
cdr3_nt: TGTGCCAGCAGCTTGGTACAGGTCGACGAGCAGTACTTC

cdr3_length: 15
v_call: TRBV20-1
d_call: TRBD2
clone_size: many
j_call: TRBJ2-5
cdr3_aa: CSARALAGGQETQYF
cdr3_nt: TGCAGTGCTAGAGCACTAGCGGGGGGCCAAGAGACCCAGTACTTC

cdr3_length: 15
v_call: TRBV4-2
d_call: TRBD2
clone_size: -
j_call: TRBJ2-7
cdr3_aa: CASSQATSGSTEQYF
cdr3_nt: TGTGCCAGCAGCCAAGCGACCAGCGGGAGCACCGAGCAGTACTTC

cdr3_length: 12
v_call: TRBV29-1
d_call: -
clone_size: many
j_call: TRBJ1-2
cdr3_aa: CSVEATRSGYTF
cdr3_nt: TGCAGCGTTGAAGCAACAAGGAGCGGCTACACCTTC

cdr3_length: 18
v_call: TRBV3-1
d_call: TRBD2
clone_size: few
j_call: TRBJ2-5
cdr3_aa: CASSLLAGASDYQETQYF
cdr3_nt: TGTGCCAGCAGCCTACTAGCGGGGGCCTCTGACTACCAAGAGACCCAGTACTTC

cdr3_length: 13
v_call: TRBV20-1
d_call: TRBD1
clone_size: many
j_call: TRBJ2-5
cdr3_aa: CSETGSIQETQYF
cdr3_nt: TGCTCGGAGACAGGGTCCATCCAAGAGACCCAGTACTTC

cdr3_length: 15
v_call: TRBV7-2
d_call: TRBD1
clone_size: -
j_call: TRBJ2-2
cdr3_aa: CASSHTDRGSGDLFF
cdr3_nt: TGTGCCAGCAGCCACACGGACAGGGGCTCCGGGGATCTGTTTTTT

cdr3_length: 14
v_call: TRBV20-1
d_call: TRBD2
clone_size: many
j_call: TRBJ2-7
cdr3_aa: CSAIARGVSYEQYF
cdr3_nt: TGCAGTGCTATCGCGCGGGGGGTTTCGTACGAGCAGTACTTC

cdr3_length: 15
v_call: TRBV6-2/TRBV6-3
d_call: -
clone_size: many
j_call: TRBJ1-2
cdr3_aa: CASSYSTPRDYGYTF
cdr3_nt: TGTGCCAGCAGTTACTCGACTCCTAGGGACTATGGCTACACCTTC

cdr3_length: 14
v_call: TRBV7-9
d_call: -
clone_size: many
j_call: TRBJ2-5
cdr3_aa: CASSSPPVQETQYF
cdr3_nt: TGTGCCAGCAGCTCCCCCCCAGTCCAAGAGACCCAGTACTTC

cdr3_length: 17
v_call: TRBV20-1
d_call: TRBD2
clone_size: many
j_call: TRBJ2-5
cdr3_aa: CSASQGSSGGVQETQYF
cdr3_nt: TGCAGTGCGAGCCAGGGGTCTAGCGGGGGAGTTCAAGAGACCCAGTACTTC

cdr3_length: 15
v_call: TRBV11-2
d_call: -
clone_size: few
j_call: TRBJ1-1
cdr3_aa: CASSLGTTKNTEAFF
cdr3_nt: TGTGCCAGCAGCTTAGGGACCACTAAGAACACTGAAGCTTTCTTT

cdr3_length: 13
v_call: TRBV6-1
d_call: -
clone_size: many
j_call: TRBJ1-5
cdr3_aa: CASSTAGPQPQHF
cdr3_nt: TGTGCCAGCAGTACGGCAGGGCCCCAGCCCCAGCATTTT

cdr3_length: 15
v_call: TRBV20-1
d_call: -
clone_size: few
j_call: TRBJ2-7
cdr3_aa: CSVKPGTKSSYEQYF
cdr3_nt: TGCAGTGTCAAACCCGGGACCAAAAGCTCCTACGAGCAGTACTTC

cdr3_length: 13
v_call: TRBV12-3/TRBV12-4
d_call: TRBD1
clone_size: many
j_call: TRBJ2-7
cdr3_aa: CATSGQGEYEQYF
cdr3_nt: TGTGCCACCTCGGGACAGGGAGAGTACGAGCAGTACTTC

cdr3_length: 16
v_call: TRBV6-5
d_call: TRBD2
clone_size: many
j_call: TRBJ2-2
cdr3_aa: CASSILAGGGAGELFF
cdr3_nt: TGTGCCAGCAGTATACTAGCGGGGGGAGGCGCCGGGGAGCTGTTTTTT

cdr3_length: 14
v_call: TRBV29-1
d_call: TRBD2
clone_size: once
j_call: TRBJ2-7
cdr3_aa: CSVGLASGRYEQYF
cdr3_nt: TGCAGCGTTGGTCTCGCTAGCGGGAGATACGAGCAGTACTTC

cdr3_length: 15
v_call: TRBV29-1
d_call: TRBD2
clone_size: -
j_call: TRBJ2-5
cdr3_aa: CSIQALAGGQETQYF
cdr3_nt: TGCAGCATACAGGCCCTAGCGGGGGGCCAAGAGACCCAGTACTTC

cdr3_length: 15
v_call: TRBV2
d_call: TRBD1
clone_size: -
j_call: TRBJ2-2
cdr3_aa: CASSGQGAITGELFF
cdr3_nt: TGTGCCAGCAGTGGACAGGGGGCTATCACCGGGGAGCTGTTTTTT

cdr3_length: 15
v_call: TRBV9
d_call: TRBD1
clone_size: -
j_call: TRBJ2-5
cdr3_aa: CASRTDRGRRETQYF
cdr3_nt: TGTGCCAGCAGGACGGACAGGGGGCGTCGAGAGACCCAGTACTTC